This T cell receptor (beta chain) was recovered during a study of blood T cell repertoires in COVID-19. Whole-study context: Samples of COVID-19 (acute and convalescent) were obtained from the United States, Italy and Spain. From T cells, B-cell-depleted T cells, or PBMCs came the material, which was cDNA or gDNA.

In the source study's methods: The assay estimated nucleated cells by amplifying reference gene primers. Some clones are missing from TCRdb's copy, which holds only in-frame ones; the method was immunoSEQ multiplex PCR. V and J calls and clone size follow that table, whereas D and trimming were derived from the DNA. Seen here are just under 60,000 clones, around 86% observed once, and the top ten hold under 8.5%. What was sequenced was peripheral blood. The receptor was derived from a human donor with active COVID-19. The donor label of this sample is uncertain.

The CDR3 nucleotides read TGTGCCAGCAGTCGACAGTCCTACGAGCAGTACTTC. It translates to CASSRQSYEQYF. This rearrangement joins TRBV6-2 or TRBV6-3 to TRBJ2-7, with D maybe TRBD1 (5 bases). V lost 5 bases and J lost 1, with 6 bases in between. Germline CDR1 is MNHEY and CDR2 is SVGEGT. The CDR3 is 12 amino acids.